These T cell receptor beta chains were read from a single sample in a study of blood T cell repertoires in COVID-19. Sequencing used immunoSEQ multiplex PCR; TCRdb keeps in-frame clones, though not all of them. The sample records about 120,000 clones, 75% to 90% being singletons. Sequenced material: peripheral blood. The receptors shown here come from a man aged 30 to 45 with acute or convalescent COVID-19. The CDR3 runs from the conserved cysteine through the conserved F or W. The order of the fields is D gene, clone size, J gene, V gene, CDR3 DNA, CDR3 protein. The D gene is left open where the match is weak. Clone sizes are given selectively: once, few, many, or a class where the clone is expanded.

d_gene: -; abundance: -; j_gene: TRBJ1-1; v_gene: TRBV9; CDR3nt: TGTGCCAGCAGCGCCTACGACAGGGAAGCTTTCTTT; CDR3aa: CASSAYDREAFF
d_gene: -; abundance: -; j_gene: TRBJ1-2; v_gene: TRBV9; CDR3nt: TGTGCCAGCAGCGTAGAGGCGGAGTATCTTGCTGGCTACACCTTC; CDR3aa: CASSVEAEYLAGYTF
d_gene: TRBD1; abundance: -; j_gene: TRBJ2-7; v_gene: TRBV5-5; CDR3nt: TGTGCCAGCAGTGGGACAGGGGGATCCTACGAGCAGTACTTC; CDR3aa: CASSGTGGSYEQYF
d_gene: -; abundance: -; j_gene: TRBJ1-2; v_gene: TRBV12-3/TRBV12-4; CDR3nt: TGTGCCAGCAGCCCGACAGCCAACTATGGCTACACCTTC; CDR3aa: CASSPTANYGYTF
d_gene: TRBD1; abundance: once; j_gene: TRBJ1-4; v_gene: TRBV5-4; CDR3nt: TGTGCCAGCAGCAGGGACAGCCACCTGGAAAAACTGTTTTTT; CDR3aa: CASSRDSHLEKLFF
d_gene: TRBD1; abundance: -; j_gene: TRBJ2-1; v_gene: TRBV2; CDR3nt: TGTGCCAGCAGACCGACAGGGAACTACAATGAGCAGTTCTTC; CDR3aa: CASRPTGNYNEQFF
d_gene: -; abundance: -; j_gene: TRBJ1-1; v_gene: TRBV27; CDR3nt: TGTGCCAGCAGTTTATCGTACAGAACTGAAGCTTTCTTT; CDR3aa: CASSLSYRTEAFF
d_gene: -; abundance: once; j_gene: TRBJ1-1; v_gene: TRBV11-2; CDR3nt: TGTGCCAGCAGCCAGCGGCAGGGGATAAAAGCTTTCTTT; CDR3aa: CASSQRQGIKAFF
d_gene: -; abundance: -; j_gene: TRBJ1-3; v_gene: TRBV6-6; CDR3nt: TGTGCCAGCAGTTACGTCGGGTACTCTGGAAACACCATATATTTT; CDR3aa: CASSYVGYSGNTIYF
d_gene: TRBD1; abundance: once; j_gene: TRBJ2-5; v_gene: TRBV9; CDR3nt: TGTGCCAGCAGCGTGCAGGGGGCCTATCTAGAGACCCAGTACTTC; CDR3aa: CASSVQGAYLETQYF
d_gene: TRBD2; abundance: -; j_gene: TRBJ2-5; v_gene: TRBV18; CDR3nt: TGTGCCAGCTCACCCCGGCCGACTAGCGGGAGCGGGGAGACCCAGTACTTC; CDR3aa: CASSPRPTSGSGETQYF
d_gene: -; abundance: -; j_gene: TRBJ1-2; v_gene: TRBV30; CDR3nt: TGTGCCTGGAGTACAAGAACCGGGACTACCTCAGCCTATGGCTACACCTTC; CDR3aa: CAWSTRTGTTSAYGYTF
d_gene: TRBD1; abundance: -; j_gene: TRBJ2-7; v_gene: TRBV9; CDR3nt: TGTGCCAGCACAGAGACAGGGGGCTCCTACGAGCAGTACTTC; CDR3aa: CASTETGGSYEQYF
d_gene: TRBD2; abundance: -; j_gene: TRBJ2-1; v_gene: TRBV4-3; CDR3nt: TGCGCCAGCAGCCAAGGAGCTAGCGGGGGAAATGAGCAGTTCTTC; CDR3aa: CASSQGASGGNEQFF
d_gene: -; abundance: -; j_gene: TRBJ1-2; v_gene: TRBV5-1; CDR3nt: TGCGCCAGCAGCCCCCAGGAAGGGGCATATGGCTACACCTTC; CDR3aa: CASSPQEGAYGYTF
d_gene: -; abundance: few; j_gene: TRBJ1-3; v_gene: TRBV3-1/TRBV3-2; CDR3nt: TGTGCCAGCAGCCAAACGGAGGGCTCTGGAAACACCATATATTTT; CDR3aa: CASSQTEGSGNTIYF
d_gene: -; abundance: -; j_gene: TRBJ2-3; v_gene: TRBV5-1; CDR3nt: TGCGCCAGCAGCTTCCAGGGGGATACGCAGTATTTT; CDR3aa: CASSFQGDTQYF
d_gene: TRBD2; abundance: -; j_gene: TRBJ2-1; v_gene: TRBV10-3; CDR3nt: TGTGCCATCGGGTTAGCGGGGGGCCATGAGCAGTTCTTC; CDR3aa: CAIGLAGGHEQFF
d_gene: TRBD1; abundance: -; j_gene: TRBJ2-1; v_gene: TRBV5-5; CDR3nt: TGTGCCAGCAGCTTGGAGGGGGCCCGACAAAATGAGCAGTTCTTC; CDR3aa: CASSLEGARQNEQFF
d_gene: -; abundance: -; j_gene: TRBJ1-3; v_gene: TRBV6-5; CDR3nt: TGTGCCAGCAGTCCACAGGGTCACGCTGGAAACACCATATATTTT; CDR3aa: CASSPQGHAGNTIYF
d_gene: -; abundance: -; j_gene: TRBJ1-2; v_gene: TRBV6-5; CDR3nt: TGTGCCAGCAGTTACTCACAGTTCTATGGCTACACCTTC; CDR3aa: CASSYSQFYGYTF
d_gene: -; abundance: many; j_gene: TRBJ1-2; v_gene: TRBV7-9; CDR3nt: TGTGCCAGCAGCTTAAATCGGGAGTTAGTTGGCTACACCTTC; CDR3aa: CASSLNRELVGYTF
d_gene: TRBD2; abundance: -; j_gene: TRBJ2-5; v_gene: TRBV7-3; CDR3nt: TGTGCCAGCAGCCTACGCGCGGGGGTGGGTGAGACCCAGTACTTC; CDR3aa: CASSLRAGVGETQYF
d_gene: -; abundance: -; j_gene: TRBJ2-2; v_gene: TRBV27; CDR3nt: TGTGCCAGCAGCCTTAGGGGTTCCGGGGAGCTGTTTTTT; CDR3aa: CASSLRGSGELFF
d_gene: -; abundance: -; j_gene: TRBJ1-4; v_gene: TRBV19; CDR3nt: TGTGCCAGTAGTATTGGCATCACTGAAAAACTGTTTTTT; CDR3aa: CASSIGITEKLFF
d_gene: TRBD1; abundance: -; j_gene: TRBJ1-2; v_gene: TRBV6-6; CDR3nt: TGTGCCAGCAGTCACACCCGGGACAGGGGATTCCCTAACTATGGCTACACCTTC; CDR3aa: CASSHTRDRGFPNYGYTF
d_gene: -; abundance: -; j_gene: TRBJ1-4; v_gene: TRBV2; CDR3nt: TGTGCCAGCAGTGGAATGACACTAGTTAGTGAAAAACTGTTTTTT; CDR3aa: CASSGMTLVSEKLFF
d_gene: TRBD2; abundance: -; j_gene: TRBJ2-1; v_gene: TRBV7-9; CDR3nt: TGTGCCAGCAGCTTAGAACAGGGGTGGCGGGAGGGCCCGTACAATGAGCAGTTCTTC; CDR3aa: CASSLEQGWREGPYNEQFF
d_gene: -; abundance: -; j_gene: TRBJ1-1; v_gene: TRBV6-5; CDR3nt: TGTGCCAGCAGTACAAGATCTGACACTGAAGCTTTCTTT; CDR3aa: CASSTRSDTEAFF
d_gene: -; abundance: -; j_gene: TRBJ1-6; v_gene: TRBV19; CDR3nt: TGTGCCAGTAGCGTCGAGGACAGAGATAATTCACCCCTCCACTTT; CDR3aa: CASSVEDRDNSPLHF
d_gene: -; abundance: -; j_gene: TRBJ1-2; v_gene: TRBV5-1; CDR3nt: TGCGCCAGCAGGTGGGGGGGAACAAACTATGGCTACACCTTC; CDR3aa: CASRWGGTNYGYTF
d_gene: TRBD1; abundance: -; j_gene: TRBJ2-3; v_gene: TRBV7-9; CDR3nt: TGTGCCGGAAGTCAGGGGGCCCTATCCACAGATACGCAGTATTTT; CDR3aa: CAGSQGALSTDTQYF
d_gene: -; abundance: -; j_gene: TRBJ1-2; v_gene: TRBV4-3; CDR3nt: TGCGCCAGCAGCCGAAGGACAGATAACTATGGCTACACCTTC; CDR3aa: CASSRRTDNYGYTF
d_gene: TRBD2; abundance: once; j_gene: TRBJ2-3; v_gene: TRBV5-6; CDR3nt: TGTGCCAGCAGCTCAGCGGGGGGGCCGAAAGATACGCAGTATTTT; CDR3aa: CASSSAGGPKDTQYF
d_gene: -; abundance: -; j_gene: TRBJ2-3; v_gene: TRBV7-2; CDR3nt: TGTGCCAGCAGCTGGGTAGGCGGGGGCACAGATACGCAGTATTTT; CDR3aa: CASSWVGGGTDTQYF
d_gene: -; abundance: once; j_gene: TRBJ1-3; v_gene: TRBV5-6; CDR3nt: TGTGCCAGCAGCTTGCTGGGGAGTGACTCTGGAAACACCATATATTTT; CDR3aa: CASSLLGSDSGNTIYF
d_gene: -; abundance: -; j_gene: TRBJ2-3; v_gene: TRBV7-9; CDR3nt: TGTGCCAGCAGCGCCGGCCTCGCGGCCTACACAGATACGCAGTATTTT; CDR3aa: CASSAGLAAYTDTQYF
d_gene: TRBD2; abundance: -; j_gene: TRBJ2-1; v_gene: TRBV6-4; CDR3nt: TGTGCCAGCGGCGCGGGAGGGCCTAGGCAGTTCTTC; CDR3aa: CASGAGGPRQFF
d_gene: -; abundance: once; j_gene: TRBJ2-2; v_gene: TRBV2; CDR3nt: TGTGCCAGCAGGGAAGGACAGAACACCGGGGAGCTGTTTTTT; CDR3aa: CASREGQNTGELFF
d_gene: -; abundance: -; j_gene: TRBJ1-1; v_gene: TRBV2; CDR3nt: TGTGCCAGCAGTGAGTCGGGCCGGGGTGAAGCTTTCTTT; CDR3aa: CASSESGRGEAFF
d_gene: TRBD2; abundance: -; j_gene: TRBJ2-6; v_gene: TRBV3-1/TRBV3-2; CDR3nt: TGTGCCAGCAGCCAAGATTGGACTAGGGAGGCCAACGTCCTGACTTTC; CDR3aa: CASSQDWTREANVLTF
d_gene: TRBD1; abundance: -; j_gene: TRBJ1-1; v_gene: TRBV30; CDR3nt: TGTGCCTGGAGCACAGGGGAGCGCACTGAAGCTTTCTTT; CDR3aa: CAWSTGERTEAFF
d_gene: -; abundance: -; j_gene: TRBJ1-4; v_gene: TRBV18; CDR3nt: TGTGCCAGCTCACCAGGGGGGGCGTATGAAAAACTGTTTTTT; CDR3aa: CASSPGGAYEKLFF
d_gene: TRBD1; abundance: -; j_gene: TRBJ1-3; v_gene: TRBV9; CDR3nt: TGTGCCAGCAGCGTAGCTTTTGCAGGGGGGACAGGAAACACCATATATTTT; CDR3aa: CASSVAFAGGTGNTIYF
d_gene: TRBD1; abundance: few; j_gene: TRBJ1-2; v_gene: TRBV4-1; CDR3nt: TGCGCCAGCAGCCAGGACACAGGGGAGCGGTATGGCTACACCTTC; CDR3aa: CASSQDTGERYGYTF
d_gene: TRBD2; abundance: once; j_gene: TRBJ2-1; v_gene: TRBV6-4; CDR3nt: TGTGCCAGCAGTGACTCCGGGGGGGATGAGCAGTTCTTC; CDR3aa: CASSDSGGDEQFF
d_gene: TRBD1; abundance: -; j_gene: TRBJ1-1; v_gene: TRBV29-1; CDR3nt: TGCAGCGCAACTGCAGGGGGCGGTTCTACTGAAGCTTTCTTT; CDR3aa: CSATAGGGSTEAFF
d_gene: TRBD1; abundance: -; j_gene: TRBJ2-7; v_gene: TRBV6-5; CDR3nt: TGTGCCAGCAGCCCGGGACAGGGGAGAAGCTACGAGCAGTACTTC; CDR3aa: CASSPGQGRSYEQYF
d_gene: -; abundance: -; j_gene: TRBJ1-2; v_gene: TRBV7-9; CDR3nt: TGTGCCAGCAGCTTAACTGGGGCAGGGTCAGTCTATGGCTACACCTTC; CDR3aa: CASSLTGAGSVYGYTF
d_gene: TRBD1; abundance: few; j_gene: TRBJ1-2; v_gene: TRBV6-5; CDR3nt: TGTGCCAGCAGTTACTCCGGGACAGGGGGCAATGGCTACACCTTC; CDR3aa: CASSYSGTGGNGYTF
d_gene: TRBD1; abundance: few; j_gene: TRBJ1-1; v_gene: TRBV12-3/TRBV12-4; CDR3nt: TGTGCCAGCGGAACAGGGGGGAACACTGAAGCTTTCTTT; CDR3aa: CASGTGGNTEAFF
d_gene: -; abundance: -; j_gene: TRBJ1-5; v_gene: TRBV6-1; CDR3nt: TGTGCCAGCAGTGATGTTGGAATCCAGGCGCAGCCCCAGCATTTT; CDR3aa: CASSDVGIQAQPQHF
d_gene: -; abundance: -; j_gene: TRBJ1-1; v_gene: TRBV6-5; CDR3nt: TGTGCCAGCAGTAACGGGACACCCAACACTGAAGCTTTCTTT; CDR3aa: CASSNGTPNTEAFF
d_gene: TRBD1; abundance: -; j_gene: TRBJ1-2; v_gene: TRBV30; CDR3nt: TGTGCCTGCCACAGGGACAGGGAGCTAGGCGGCTACACCTTC; CDR3aa: CACHRDRELGGYTF
d_gene: TRBD1; abundance: -; j_gene: TRBJ2-5; v_gene: TRBV9; CDR3nt: TGTGCCAGCAGCGTAGTCGGGACAGGGCGGATGGGAGAGACCCAGTACTTC; CDR3aa: CASSVVGTGRMGETQYF
d_gene: TRBD2; abundance: once; j_gene: TRBJ2-1; v_gene: TRBV27; CDR3nt: TGTGCCAGCAGTTTATCGGGGGGGACTGGGCAGTTCTTC; CDR3aa: CASSLSGGTGQFF
d_gene: TRBD1; abundance: -; j_gene: TRBJ2-1; v_gene: TRBV5-8; CDR3nt: TGTGCCAGCAGATATCTCGGGACAGACGGGCAGTTCTTC; CDR3aa: CASRYLGTDGQFF
d_gene: TRBD1; abundance: -; j_gene: TRBJ2-7; v_gene: TRBV13; CDR3nt: TGTGCCAGCAGCTTAGGGGGACAGGGAACCTACGAGCAGTACTTC; CDR3aa: CASSLGGQGTYEQYF